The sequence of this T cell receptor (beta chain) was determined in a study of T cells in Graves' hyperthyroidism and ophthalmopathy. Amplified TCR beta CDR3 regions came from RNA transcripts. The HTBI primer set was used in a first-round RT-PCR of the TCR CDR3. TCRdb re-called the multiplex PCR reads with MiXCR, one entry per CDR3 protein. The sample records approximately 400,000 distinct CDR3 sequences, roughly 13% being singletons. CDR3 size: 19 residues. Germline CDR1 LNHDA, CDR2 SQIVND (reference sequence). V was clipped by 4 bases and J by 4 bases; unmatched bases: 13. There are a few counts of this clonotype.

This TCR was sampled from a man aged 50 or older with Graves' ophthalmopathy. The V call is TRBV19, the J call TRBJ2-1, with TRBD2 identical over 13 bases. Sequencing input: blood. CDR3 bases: TGTGCCAGTAGTACGAGCGGACTAGCGGGGGCCTCGCTATACAATGAGCAGTTCTTC. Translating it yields CASSTSGLAGASLYNEQFF. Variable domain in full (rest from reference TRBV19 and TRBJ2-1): DGGITQSPKYLFRKEGQNVTLSCEQNLNHDAMYWYRQDPGQGLRLIYYSQIVNDFQKGDIAEGYSVSREKKESFPLTVTSAQKNPTAFYLCASSTSGLAGASLYNEQFFGPGTRLTVL.